This TCR beta chain appears in the sequencing data of a study of cytomegalovirus exposure and HLA in healthy donors (dated by TCRdb to about 2017). Turning to the overall study: According to an earlier analysis of several hundred of the donors, about 170 million T cells yielded 120 million or so unique TCR beta sequences and 250 to 350 Gb of sequence data. An earlier analysis of fewer than 750 of the donors used high-throughput TCR beta sequencing to judge whether each TCR beta V gene segment behaved as functional or pseudogenic. Genome-wide SNP genotypes for about three fifths of the 666 donors were used in a later genetic analysis, which treated that subset as a discovery cohort. Donor age, sex, ethnicity and CMV serostatus were collected together with the repertoire data. In addition to the first cohort of roughly 670 subjects, a separate validation cohort of around 110 different subjects was used. Rather than using new phenotypic data, the later analysis identified candidate immune exposures from TCR beta sequences and from how often those sequences occurred across donors. A later analysis re-examined previously published TCR beta repertoires from several hundred donors and added high-resolution HLA genotyping to investigate patterns of TCR occurrence. The study aimed to test whether signatures of past pathogen exposure could be identified by cataloging public T cell receptors. The study profiled the T cell repertoires of 500 to 800 subjects by immunosequencing and related them to cytomegalovirus serostatus. The genetic ancestry cluster associated with self-reported Caucasian donors included 81% of the roughly 400 genotyped donors. Roughly 5 DR-DQ haplotypes were handled as single units for association and clustering because linkage in the cohort was strong. On average, 235,054 unique TCR beta nucleotide sequences were sequenced per donor among several hundred genotyped donors of the cohort, with roughly 18% of those sequences being non-productive. All discovery cohort repertoires had been generated on a single sequencing platform. The number of donors typed differed by locus, with about 629-640 for A, B, C, DRB1 and DQB1, 522 for DQA1, 600 to 610 for DPA1, and 472 for DPB1. About 280 gigabases of sequencing data and 70 million to 95 million unique TCR sequences made up an early release that covered approximately 650 HLA-typed donors. Class I and class II HLA loci were covered by the typing at four-digit resolution. High-throughput TCR immunosequencing, statistical association of individual TCRs with disease status, and machine learning were combined to predict cytomegalovirus infection status. What the work shows at the level of the full study, not this receptor alone: According to the authors, the approach could potentially be generalized to other disease states and immunological phenotypes. Because counts were too low, fewer than 20 rarely observed V segments, including chromosome 9 orphons, were excluded from the earlier analysis of around 640 of the donors. In an earlier analysis of several hundred of the donors, most TCR beta V segments were observed in productive rearrangements about 87% or about 30% of the time, broadly matching IMGT annotations. In a later genetic analysis, fewer N-insertions in productive TCRs were reported among donors in an Asian-associated ancestry cluster than the roughly 700-donor mean. In this cohort, only TCR beta chains were sequenced, and detectable features were limited by the absence of alpha or paired-chain data. A cluster of highly shared sequence variants was judged likely to represent a technical artifact of the sequencing pipeline. While some public TCRs were present in many individuals, most TCR sequences turned up only very rarely across donors. A later analysis reported that several top co-occurrence clusters appeared linked to parvovirus B19, influenza, CMV and Epstein-Barr virus. A later analysis associated about 17,000 TCR beta sequences with specific HLA alleles at a false discovery rate of 0.05. A further reported finding was that TCR beta sequences accurately predicted the HLA-A and HLA-B alleles for most subjects in the first cohort. The study listed 164 TCR beta chains as associated with cytomegalovirus. When HLA alleles, especially DR and DQ, strongly co-occurred, TCR associations were difficult to assign to individual alleles. V-gene and J-gene trimming of TCR beta chains was associated with a missense DCLRE1C variant in a later genetic analysis, and the association was replicated in an independent cohort. Correlated functional status among segregating V segments might reflect linkage disequilibrium, but an unknown experimental factor could not be ruled out. Immune exposure information for the cohort was limited to CMV serostatus. In a later analysis, the rate of TCR association differed among HLA loci, with DRB1 alleles having the most associated TCRs and HLA-C alleles having the fewest. Because HLA typing was unavailable for some donors at each locus, only the typed subset was used in association tests. Some IMGT-functional V segments, including TRBV6-2 and TRBV6-3, could not be distinguished by the 87-base-pair reads and were therefore excluded. A few of the identified cytomegalovirus-associated TCR beta chains were confirmed in vitro to be specific for cytomegalovirus antigens. Cytomegalovirus status was reported to be diagnosed by the classifier with high specificity and sensitivity in both the original and validation cohorts. A later analysis found that most CMV-associated TCR beta chains appeared HLA-restricted, with HLA associations seemingly driven largely by CMV exposure. A later analysis found that HLA-associated TCR beta chains were more clonally expanded and had lower generation probabilities than equally common non-associated chains. Presence/absence analyses assumed roughly uniform sequencing depth across donors, an assumption that may not hold.

Libraries were constructed by the immunoSEQ multiplex PCR assay. For the multiplex PCR, a mixture combining 60 forward primers for TCR Vbeta segments and 13 reverse primers for TCR Jbeta segments was used. The CDR3 region of rearranged TCR beta genes was amplified from genomic DNA by a multiplex PCR assay. Amplified TCR beta libraries were sequenced as 87-base-pair reads on the Illumina HiSeq System. The source study handled its data this way. A later analysis tallied around 80 million unique TCR beta chains across the 660 or so repertoires, and about 10 million of those chains were shared by two or more donors. Raw reads were error-corrected and collapsed into unique sequences by a nearest-neighbor algorithm in which closely related sequences were merged to remove PCR and sequencing errors. To assign V, D and J gene segments, CDR3 sequences were aligned to IMGT reference sequences. For a sequence to be retained, at least a six-nucleotide match to both a V gene segment and a J gene segment was required. Rearrangements were classified as productive when the CDR3 lacked stop codons and remained in frame with V and J, and all other rearrangements were classified as non-productive. Following IMGT convention, CDR3 was defined as the stretch from the second conserved V-encoded cysteine up to the conserved J-encoded phenylalanine. The earlier analysis of some 550 of the donors excluded any sequence lacking an unambiguous match to a single V gene segment. In an earlier analysis of approximately 590 of the donors, V segments were called functional above 56.7% productive rearrangements and were called segregating when the between-donor standard deviation exceeded 5%. A statistical classification framework was built to diagnose cytomegalovirus status from the catalog of TCR beta chain sequences. In a later analysis, TCR nucleotide sequences were compared against IMGT/GENE-DB human TR gene sequences so that V and J genes could be assigned. A later analysis assigned CDR3 sequences and most-parsimonious VDJ recombination scenarios with the TCRdist pipeline. A later analysis defined each TCR beta chain by its CDR3 amino acid sequence plus V-gene family, and excluded reads lacking a unique V-gene family. To address suspected cross-contamination and a sequencing artifact, a later analysis removed 550 to 750 highly shared, low-generation-probability nucleotide sequences. A later analysis calculated a clonal expansion index for each public chain from normalized within-repertoire ranks of inferred template counts. In a later analysis, generation probabilities were computed using a VDJ recombination model fitted to out-of-frame rearrangements, and the results were checked against IGoR. Hypergeometric tests were used in a later analysis to score TCR-TCR, TCR-HLA and TCR-CMV co-occurrence, with a repertoire-size bias correction applied to the TCR pairs. To estimate false discovery rates, a later analysis permuted the HLA or CMV assignments 20 times. In a later analysis, co-occurring TCRs were grouped with DBSCAN, and TCRdist sequence similarity was added when clustering was performed within HLA-allele-positive subsets. Repertoires with fewer than 30,000 or more than 120,000 public chains were left out of co-occurrence clustering, as were about five repertoires with anomalous nucleotide sharing. In TCRdb, the immuneACCESS table is reduced to in-frame sequences with V and J assigned. These tables do not hold every clone; where another copy was compared, an unresolved V gene accounts for under half, and the others remain unexplained. V and J calls and clone size are copied from that table; D and trimming were computed from the DNA. This sample holds 150,000 or so clones; roughly 80% were observed only once. Together, the top ten hold more than 2% of the sample.

As regards this clone: Its antigen target is currently unknown. Base qualities were left out, and no much larger clone turns up one base away.

The cohort consisted of 670 or so healthy bone marrow donors. Cohort members were all nominally healthy when sampled, although unrecorded immune exposures were likely present. The donor tested CMV seropositive, placing the donor among the 290 or so seropositive members of the cohort. A peripheral blood sample was collected from each donor, and TCR beta sequencing was performed on peripheral blood mononuclear cells. Genomic DNA extraction from the blood cell samples was performed with the Qiagen DNeasy Blood Extraction Kit. Relative to germline, V is missing 4 bases and J is missing 7 bases, with 8 bases of the junction outside any gene match. Sequences SGHRS (CDR1) and YFSETQ (CDR2) are obtained from the germline V gene. The CDR3 holds 14 amino acids from the cysteine to the phenylalanine. This entry keeps only the CDR3 DNA: 42 bases, framed from base 1.

Sequenced sample: PBMCs. The clonotype was recovered from a man aged 50 to 60 in good health and CMV-seropositive. The chain uses TRBV5-1 and TRBJ2-7, and TRBD1 aligns with 10 junction nucleotides. CDR3 region: CASSQRQGAGEQYF. The sequenced DNA is TGCGCCAGCAGCCAGAGACAGGGGGCGGGAGAGCAGTACTTC.